This T cell receptor beta chain was captured in a study of cytomegalovirus exposure and HLA in healthy donors. Researchers ran the PCR with 60 Vbeta and 13 Jbeta primers. Assay used: immunoSEQ multiplex PCR; TCRdb lists only in-frame clones, some missing. The sample lists 100,000 to 150,000 clones, approximately 17% seen once, with around 2.6% in the top ten. CDR1 KGHSH and CDR2 LQKENI come from the germline V gene. Trimming took 5 bases from V and 4 from J, leaving 7 bases between them. CDR3 size: 12 residues. The source of this sequence is a female donor in good health and CMV-seropositive. Sequencing input: PBMCs. V and J are TRBV18 and TRBJ2-3; D perhaps matches TRBD2 (5 bases). The CDR3 DNA is TGTGCCAGCTCAGAACTAGCAGATACGCAGTATTTT. As protein: CASSELADTQYF.